This T cell receptor beta chain emerged from a study of OX40 agonist ivuxolimab in advanced cancers. Study-wide context: Partial responses were achieved by three patients: one hepatocellular carcinoma, two cutaneous melanoma.

This clone was detected a few times. Measured with immunoSEQ multiplex PCR; TCRdb has only the in-frame clones, and not every one. The data contain tens of thousands of clones, approximately 80% of them singletons. This CDR3 is 16 amino acids long. V lost 3 bases and J lost 3; bases outside the gene matches: 10. Germline V lookup: CDR1 SGHRS, CDR2 YFSETQ. The chain couples TRBV5-1 to TRBJ2-7; 9 bases line up with TRBD2. Material: CD4+ or CD8+ T cells sorted from blood, obtained in a trial of the OX40 agonist ivuxolimab. The receptor comes from an adult with an advanced solid tumor such as melanoma, head and neck, liver or kidney cancer. CDR3 amino acids: CASSSREGAGGYEQYF. The CDR3, as DNA: TGCGCCAGCAGCTCCCGGGAAGGAGCGGGAGGCTACGAGCAGTACTTC.